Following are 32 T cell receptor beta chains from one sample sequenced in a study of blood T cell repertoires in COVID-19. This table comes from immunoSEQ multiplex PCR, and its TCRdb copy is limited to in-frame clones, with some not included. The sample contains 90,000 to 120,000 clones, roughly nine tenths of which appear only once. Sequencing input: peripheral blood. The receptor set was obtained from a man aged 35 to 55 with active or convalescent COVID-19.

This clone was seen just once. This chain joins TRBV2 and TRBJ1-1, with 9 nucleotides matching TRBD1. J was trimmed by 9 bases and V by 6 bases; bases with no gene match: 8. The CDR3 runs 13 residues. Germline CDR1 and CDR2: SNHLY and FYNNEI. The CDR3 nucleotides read TGTGCCAGCAGGGGGGGACAGGGATCCCAAGCTTTCTTT. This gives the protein CASRGGQGSQAFF. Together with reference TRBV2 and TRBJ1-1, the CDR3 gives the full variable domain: EPEVTQTPSHQVTQMGQEVILRCVPISNHLYFYWYRQILGQKVEFLVSFYNNEISEKSEIFDDQFSVERPDGSNFTLKIRSTKLEDSAMYFCASRGGQGSQAFFGQGTRLTVV.

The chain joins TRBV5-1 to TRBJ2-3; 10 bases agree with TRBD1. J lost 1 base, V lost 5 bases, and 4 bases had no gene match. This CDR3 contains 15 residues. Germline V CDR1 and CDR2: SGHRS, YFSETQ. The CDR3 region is CASSPGTGGTDTQYF. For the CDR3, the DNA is TGCGCCAGCAGTCCCGGGACAGGGGGCACAGATACGCAGTATTTT.

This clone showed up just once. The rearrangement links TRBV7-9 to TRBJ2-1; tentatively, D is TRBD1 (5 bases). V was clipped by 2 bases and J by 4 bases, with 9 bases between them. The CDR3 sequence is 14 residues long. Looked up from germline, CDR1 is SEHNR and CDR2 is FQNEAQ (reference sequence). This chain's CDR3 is CASSLLDSYNEQFF. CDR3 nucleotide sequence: TGTGCCAGCAGCTTATTAGACAGTTACAATGAGCAGTTCTTC.

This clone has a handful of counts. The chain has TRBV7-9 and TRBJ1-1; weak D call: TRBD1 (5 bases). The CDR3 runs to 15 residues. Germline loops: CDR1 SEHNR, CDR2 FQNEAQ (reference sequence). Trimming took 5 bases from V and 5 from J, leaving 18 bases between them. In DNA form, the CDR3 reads TGTGCCAGCAGCGCAGACCGGGGGTTAGGGACTGAAGCTTTCTTT. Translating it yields CASSADRGLGTEAFF.

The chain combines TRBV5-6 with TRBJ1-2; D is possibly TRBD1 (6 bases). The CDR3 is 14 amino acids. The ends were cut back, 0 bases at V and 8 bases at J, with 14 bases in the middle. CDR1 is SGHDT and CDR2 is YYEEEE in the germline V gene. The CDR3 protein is CASSLVPRGAGYTF. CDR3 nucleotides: TGTGCCAGCAGCTTGGTCCCCCGGGGGGCCGGCTACACCTTC.

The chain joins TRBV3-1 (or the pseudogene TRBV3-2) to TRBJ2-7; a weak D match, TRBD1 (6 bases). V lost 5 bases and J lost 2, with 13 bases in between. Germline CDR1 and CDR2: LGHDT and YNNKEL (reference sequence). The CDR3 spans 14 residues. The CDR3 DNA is TGTGCCAGCAGCAGTAGACAGGTGCCCTACGAGCAGTACTTC. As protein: CASSSRQVPYEQYF.

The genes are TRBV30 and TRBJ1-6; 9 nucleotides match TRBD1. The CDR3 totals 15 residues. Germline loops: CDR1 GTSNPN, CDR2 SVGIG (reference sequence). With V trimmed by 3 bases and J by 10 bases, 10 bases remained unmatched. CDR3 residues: CAWSPPGTGFSPLHF. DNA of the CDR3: TGTGCCTGGAGCCCCCCCGGGACAGGGTTCTCACCCCTCCACTTT. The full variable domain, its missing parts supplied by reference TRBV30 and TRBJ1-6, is SQTIHQWPATLVQPVGSPLSLECTVEGTSNPNLYWYRQAAGRGLQLLFYSVGIGQISSEVPQNLSASRPQDRQFILSSKKLLLSDSGFYLCAWSPPGTGFSPLHFGNGTRLTVT.

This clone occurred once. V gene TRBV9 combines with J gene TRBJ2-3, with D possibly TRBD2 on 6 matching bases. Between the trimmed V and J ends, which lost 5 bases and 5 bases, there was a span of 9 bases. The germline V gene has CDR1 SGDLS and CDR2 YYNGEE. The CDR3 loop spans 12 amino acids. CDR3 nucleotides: TGTGCCAGCAGTTGGGGGGAAGATACGCAGTATTTT. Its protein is CASSWGEDTQYF.

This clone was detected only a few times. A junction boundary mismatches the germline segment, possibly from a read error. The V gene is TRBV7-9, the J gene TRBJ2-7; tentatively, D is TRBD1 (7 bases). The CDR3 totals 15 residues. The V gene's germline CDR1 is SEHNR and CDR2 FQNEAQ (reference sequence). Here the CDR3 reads CASSLEEGTEIEGIF. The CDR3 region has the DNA TGTGCCAGCAGCTTAGAGGAGGGGACAGAAATCGAGGGTATTTTC.

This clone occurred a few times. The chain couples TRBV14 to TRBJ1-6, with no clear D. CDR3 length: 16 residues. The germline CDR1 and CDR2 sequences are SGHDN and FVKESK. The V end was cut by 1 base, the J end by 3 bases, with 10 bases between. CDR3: CASSQAFSVYNSPLHF. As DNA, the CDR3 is TGTGCCAGCAGCCAAGCGTTCAGCGTCTATAATTCACCCCTCCACTTT.

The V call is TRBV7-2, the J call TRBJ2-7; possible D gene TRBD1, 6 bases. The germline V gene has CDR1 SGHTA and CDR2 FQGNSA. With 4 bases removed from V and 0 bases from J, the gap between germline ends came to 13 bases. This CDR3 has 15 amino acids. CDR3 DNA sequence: TGTGCCAGCAGCTATTCTTGGACAGACTCCTACGAGCAGTACTTC. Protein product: CASSYSWTDSYEQYF.

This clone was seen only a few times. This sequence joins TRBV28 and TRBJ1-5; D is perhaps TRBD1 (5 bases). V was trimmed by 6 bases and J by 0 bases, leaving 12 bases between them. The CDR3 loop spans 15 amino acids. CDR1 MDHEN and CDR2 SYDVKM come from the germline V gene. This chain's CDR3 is CASRPGGYSNQPQHF. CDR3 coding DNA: TGTGCCAGCAGACCCGGGGGGTATAGCAATCAGCCCCAGCATTTT.

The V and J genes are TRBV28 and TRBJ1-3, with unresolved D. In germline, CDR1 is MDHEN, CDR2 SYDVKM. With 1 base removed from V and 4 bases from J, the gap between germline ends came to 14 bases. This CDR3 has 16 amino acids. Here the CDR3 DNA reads TGTGCCAGCAGTTTATTGGGCAGAACGACCGGAAACACCATATATTTT. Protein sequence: CASSLLGRTTGNTIYF.

The CDR3, as DNA: TGCGCCAGCAGCTTCGGGGAGCTGCCTTTCGAGCAGTACTTC. As protein: CASSFGELPFEQYF. The genes are TRBV5-1 and TRBJ2-7; a possible D gene is TRBD2 (5 bases). Trimming removed 2 bases from V and 6 bases from J, with 15 bases in between. The CDR3 sequence is 14 residues long. CDR1 and CDR2 (germline): SGHRS, YFSETQ.

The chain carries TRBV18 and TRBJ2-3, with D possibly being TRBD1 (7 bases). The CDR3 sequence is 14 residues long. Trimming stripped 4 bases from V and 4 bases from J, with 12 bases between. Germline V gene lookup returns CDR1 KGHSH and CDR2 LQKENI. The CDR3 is CASSRQGGPDTQYF. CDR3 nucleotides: TGTGCCAGCTCACGACAGGGAGGCCCAGATACGCAGTATTTT.

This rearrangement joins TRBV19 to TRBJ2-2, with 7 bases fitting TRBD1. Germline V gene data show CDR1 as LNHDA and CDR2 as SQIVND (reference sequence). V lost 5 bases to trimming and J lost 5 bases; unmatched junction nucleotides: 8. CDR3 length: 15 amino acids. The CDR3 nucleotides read TGTGCCAGTAGTGAGACAGGGATGGGGACCGGGGAGCTGTTTTTT. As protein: CASSETGMGTGELFF.

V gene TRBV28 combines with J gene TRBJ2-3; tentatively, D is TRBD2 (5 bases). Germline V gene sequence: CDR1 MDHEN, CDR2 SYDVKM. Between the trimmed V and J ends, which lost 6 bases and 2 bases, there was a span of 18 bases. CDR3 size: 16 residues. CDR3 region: CASSTGGGFPTDTQYF. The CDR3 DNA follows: TGTGCCAGCAGCACCGGAGGCGGGTTCCCCACAGATACGCAGTATTTT.

CDR3 protein: CASSSYYEQYF. Here the CDR3 DNA reads TGTGCCAGCAGTTCCTACTACGAGCAGTACTTC. The chain uses TRBV27 and TRBJ2-7; no clear D gene. Germline-derived CDR1 and CDR2 are MNHEY and SMNVEV (reference sequence). This CDR3 is 11 amino acids long. Trimming shortened V by 4 bases and J by 3 bases, and 4 bases separated the two germline ends.

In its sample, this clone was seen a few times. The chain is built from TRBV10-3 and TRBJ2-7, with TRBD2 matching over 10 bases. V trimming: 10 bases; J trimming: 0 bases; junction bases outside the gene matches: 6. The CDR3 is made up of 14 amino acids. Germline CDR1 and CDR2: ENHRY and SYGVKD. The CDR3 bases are TGTGCCACCACTAGCGGGATGAGCTCCTACGAGCAGTACTTC. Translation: CATTSGMSSYEQYF.

The CDR3 sequence: CASSRGTIAYEQYF. CDR3 DNA: TGTGCCAGCAGCCGTGGGACTATCGCCTACGAGCAGTACTTC. This chain uses TRBV3-1 (or the pseudogene TRBV3-2) with TRBJ2-7, with 7 bases aligning to TRBD2. From germline, CDR1 is LGHDT and CDR2 YNNKEL (reference sequence). The CDR3 is 14 amino acids. Germline trimming cut 4 bases from V and 2 bases from J; bases unmatched to any gene: 5.

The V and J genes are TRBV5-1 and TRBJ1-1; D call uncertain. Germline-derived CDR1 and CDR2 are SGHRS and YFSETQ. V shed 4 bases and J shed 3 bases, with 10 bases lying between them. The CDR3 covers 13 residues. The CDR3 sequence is CASSQMADTEAFF. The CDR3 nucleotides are TGCGCCAGCAGCCAGATGGCGGACACTGAAGCTTTCTTT.

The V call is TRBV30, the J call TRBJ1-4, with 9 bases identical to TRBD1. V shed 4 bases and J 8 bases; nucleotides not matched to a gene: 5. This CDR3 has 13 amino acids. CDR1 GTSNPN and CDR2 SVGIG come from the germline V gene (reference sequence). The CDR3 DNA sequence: TGTGCCTGGATAGGACAGGGGAACGAAAAACTGTTTTTT. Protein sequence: CAWIGQGNEKLFF.

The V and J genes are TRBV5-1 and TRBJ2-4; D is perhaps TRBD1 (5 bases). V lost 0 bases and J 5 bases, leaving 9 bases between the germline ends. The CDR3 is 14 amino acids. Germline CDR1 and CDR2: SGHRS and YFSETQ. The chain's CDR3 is CASSLGQRENIQYF. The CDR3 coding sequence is TGCGCCAGCAGCTTGGGACAGAGAGAAAACATTCAGTACTTC. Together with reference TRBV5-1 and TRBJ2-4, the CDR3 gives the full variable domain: KAGVTQTPRYLIKTRGQQVTLSCSPISGHRSVSWYQQTPGQGLQFLFEYFSETQRNKGNFPGRFSGRQFSNSRSEMNVSTLELGDSALYLCASSLGQRENIQYFGAGTRLSVL.

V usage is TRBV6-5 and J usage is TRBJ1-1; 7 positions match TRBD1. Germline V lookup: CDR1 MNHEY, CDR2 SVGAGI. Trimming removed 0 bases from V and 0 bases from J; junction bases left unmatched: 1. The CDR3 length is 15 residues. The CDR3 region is CASSYSTGMNTEAFF. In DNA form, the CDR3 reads TGTGCCAGCAGTTACTCGACAGGGATGAACACTGAAGCTTTCTTT.

CDR3 region: CASSLWRGGETQYF. DNA of the CDR3: TGTGCCAGCAGCTTGTGGAGGGGGGGAGAGACCCAGTACTTC. V usage is TRBV7-2 and J usage is TRBJ2-5; D is possibly TRBD2 (7 bases). The germline V gene encodes CDR1 SGHTA and CDR2 FQGNSA. Trimming removed 3 bases from V and 4 bases from J, with 12 bases in between. The CDR3 contains 14 residues.

The CDR3: CSVEAGSGANVLTF. Written as DNA, the CDR3 is TGCAGCGTTGAGGCAGGGTCTGGGGCCAACGTCCTGACTTTC. This chain uses TRBV29-1 with TRBJ2-6, with a possible D match to TRBD1 (5 bases). The V and J ends lost 3 bases and 1 base respectively, with 7 bases between them. The CDR3 extends over 14 amino acids. CDR1 and CDR2 from the germline V gene are SQVTM and ANQGSEA.

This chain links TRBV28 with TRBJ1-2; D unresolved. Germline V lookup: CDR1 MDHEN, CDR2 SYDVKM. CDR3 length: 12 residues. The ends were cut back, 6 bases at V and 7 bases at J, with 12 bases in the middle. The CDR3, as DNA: TGTGCCAGCAGACTAGCGGGCGGTGGCTACACCTTC. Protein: CASRLAGGGYTF.

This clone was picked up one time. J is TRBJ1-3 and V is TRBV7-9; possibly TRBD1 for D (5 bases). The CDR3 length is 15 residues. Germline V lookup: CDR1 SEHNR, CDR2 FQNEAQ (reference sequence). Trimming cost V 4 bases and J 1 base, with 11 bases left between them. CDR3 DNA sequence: TGTGCCAGCAGCTCACATAGGGGATCTGGAAACACCATATATTTT. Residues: CASSSHRGSGNTIYF.

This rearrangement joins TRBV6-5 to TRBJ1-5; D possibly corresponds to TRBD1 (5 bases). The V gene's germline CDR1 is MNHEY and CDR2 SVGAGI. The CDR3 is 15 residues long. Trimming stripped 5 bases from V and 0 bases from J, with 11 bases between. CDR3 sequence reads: CASSRLQDSNQPQHF. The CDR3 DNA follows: TGTGCCAGCAGTCGCTTACAGGATAGCAATCAGCCCCAGCATTTT.

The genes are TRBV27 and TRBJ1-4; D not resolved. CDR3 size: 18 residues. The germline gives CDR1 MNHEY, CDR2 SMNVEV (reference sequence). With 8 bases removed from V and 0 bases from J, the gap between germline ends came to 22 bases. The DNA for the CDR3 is TGTGCCAGCGGGGAGTTGAGTTTTGGCGATGCAACTAATGAAAAACTGTTTTTT. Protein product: CASGELSFGDATNEKLFF.

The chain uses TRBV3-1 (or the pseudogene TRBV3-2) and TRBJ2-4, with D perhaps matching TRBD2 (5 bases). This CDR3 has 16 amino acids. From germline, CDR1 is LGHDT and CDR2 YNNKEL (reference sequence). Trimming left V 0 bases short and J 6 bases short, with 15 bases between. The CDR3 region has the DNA TGTGCCAGCAGCCAAGATCTGGATGGACTCGTAAACATTCAGTACTTC. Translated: CASSQDLDGLVNIQYF.

The CDR3 region is CASSSGLAGLYEQFF. Here the CDR3 DNA reads TGTGCCAGCAGCTCGGGACTAGCGGGTCTCTATGAGCAGTTCTTC. The V and J genes are TRBV3-1 (or the pseudogene TRBV3-2) and TRBJ2-1, with TRBD2 matching over 12 bases. J was trimmed by 8 bases and V by 5 bases; bases with no gene match: 7. The germline V gene encodes CDR1 LGHDT and CDR2 YNNKEL (reference sequence). The CDR3 sequence is 15 residues long.